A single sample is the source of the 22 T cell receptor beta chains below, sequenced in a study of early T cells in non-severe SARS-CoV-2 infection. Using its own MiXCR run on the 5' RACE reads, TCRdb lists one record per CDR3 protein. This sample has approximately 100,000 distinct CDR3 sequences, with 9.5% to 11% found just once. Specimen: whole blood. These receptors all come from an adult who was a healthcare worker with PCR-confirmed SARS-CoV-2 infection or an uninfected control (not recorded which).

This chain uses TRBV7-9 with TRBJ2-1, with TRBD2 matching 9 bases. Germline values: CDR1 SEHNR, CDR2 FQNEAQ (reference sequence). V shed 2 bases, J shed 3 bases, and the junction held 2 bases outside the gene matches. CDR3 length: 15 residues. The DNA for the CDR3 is TGTGCCAGCAGCTTACTAGCGGGGCGCTACAATGAGCAGTTCTTC. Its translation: CASSLLAGRYNEQFF.

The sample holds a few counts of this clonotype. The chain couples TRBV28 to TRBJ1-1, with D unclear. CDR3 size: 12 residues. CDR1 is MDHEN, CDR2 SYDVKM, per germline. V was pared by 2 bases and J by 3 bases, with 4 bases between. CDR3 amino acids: CASSLRYTEAFF. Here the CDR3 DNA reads TGTGCCAGCAGTTTAAGGTACACTGAAGCTTTCTTT.

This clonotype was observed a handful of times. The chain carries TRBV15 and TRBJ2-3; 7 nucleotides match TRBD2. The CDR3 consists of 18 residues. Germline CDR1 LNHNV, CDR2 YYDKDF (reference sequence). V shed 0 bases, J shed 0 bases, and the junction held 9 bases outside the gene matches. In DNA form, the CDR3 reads TGTGCCACCAGCAGAGATAGGGCTAGCGGTACTAGCACAGATACGCAGTATTTT. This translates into CATSRDRASGTSTDTQYF.

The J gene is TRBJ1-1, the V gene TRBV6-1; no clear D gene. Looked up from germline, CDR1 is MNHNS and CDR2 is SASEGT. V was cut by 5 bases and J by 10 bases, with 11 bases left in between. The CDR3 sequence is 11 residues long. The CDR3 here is CASSRGSVAFF. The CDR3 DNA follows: TGTGCCAGCAGTCGCGGGAGTGTAGCTTTCTTT.

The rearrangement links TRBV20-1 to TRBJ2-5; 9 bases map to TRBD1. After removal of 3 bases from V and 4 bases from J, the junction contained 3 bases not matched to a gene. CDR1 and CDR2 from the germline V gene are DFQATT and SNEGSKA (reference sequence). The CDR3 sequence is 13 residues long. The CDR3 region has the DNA TGCAGTGCTAGTGCGGACAGGGGAGAGACCCAGTACTTC. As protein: CSASADRGETQYF.

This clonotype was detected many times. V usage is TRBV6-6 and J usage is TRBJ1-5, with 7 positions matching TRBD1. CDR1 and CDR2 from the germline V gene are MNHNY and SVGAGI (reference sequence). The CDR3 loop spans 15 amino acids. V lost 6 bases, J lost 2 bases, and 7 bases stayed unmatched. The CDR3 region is CASREDRPGNQPQHF. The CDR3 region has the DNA TGTGCCAGCAGGGAGGACAGGCCTGGCAATCAGCCCCAGCATTTT.

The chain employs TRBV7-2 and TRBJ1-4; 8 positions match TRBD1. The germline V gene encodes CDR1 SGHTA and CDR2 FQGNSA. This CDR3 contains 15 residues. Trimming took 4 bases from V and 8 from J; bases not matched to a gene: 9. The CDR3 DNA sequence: TGTGCCAGCAGCTACGGGGACAGGAAGAGGGAAAAACTGTTTTTT. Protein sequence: CASSYGDRKREKLFF.

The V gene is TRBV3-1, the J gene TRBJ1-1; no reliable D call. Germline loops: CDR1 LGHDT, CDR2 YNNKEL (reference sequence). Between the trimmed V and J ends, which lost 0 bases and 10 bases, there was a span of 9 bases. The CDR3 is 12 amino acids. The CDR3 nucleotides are TGTGCCAGCAGCCAAGATCTACTGGGAGCTTTCTTT. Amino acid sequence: CASSQDLLGAFF. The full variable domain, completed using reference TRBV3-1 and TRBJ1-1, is DTAVSQTPKYLVTQMGNDKSIKCEQNLGHDTMYWYKQDSKKFLKIMFSYNNKELIINETVPNRFSPKSPDKAHLNLHINSLELGDSAVYFCASSQDLLGAFFGQGTRLTVV.

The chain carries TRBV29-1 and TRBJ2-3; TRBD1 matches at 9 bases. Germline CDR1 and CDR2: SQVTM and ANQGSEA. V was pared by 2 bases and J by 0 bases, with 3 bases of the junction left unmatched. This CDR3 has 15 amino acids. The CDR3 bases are TGCAGCGTTGAACGGGGGACAGGGAGCACAGATACGCAGTATTTT. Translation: CSVERGTGSTDTQYF.

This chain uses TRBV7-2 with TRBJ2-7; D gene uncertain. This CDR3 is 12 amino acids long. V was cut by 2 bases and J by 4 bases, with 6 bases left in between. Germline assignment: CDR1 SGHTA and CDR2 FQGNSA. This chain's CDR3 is CASSLLTYEQYF. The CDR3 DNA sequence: TGTGCCAGCAGCTTACTGACTTACGAGCAGTACTTC.

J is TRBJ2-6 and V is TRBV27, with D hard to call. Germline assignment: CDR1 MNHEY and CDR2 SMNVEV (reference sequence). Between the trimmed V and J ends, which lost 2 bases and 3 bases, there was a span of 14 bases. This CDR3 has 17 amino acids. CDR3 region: CASSLRLGDGGANVLTF. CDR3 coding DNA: TGTGCCAGCAGTTTACGTTTAGGTGATGGTGGGGCCAACGTCCTGACTTTC.

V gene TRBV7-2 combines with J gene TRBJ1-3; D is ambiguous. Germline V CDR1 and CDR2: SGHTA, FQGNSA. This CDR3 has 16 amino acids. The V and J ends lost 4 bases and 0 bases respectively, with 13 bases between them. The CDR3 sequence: CASSSSIASSGNTIYF. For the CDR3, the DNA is TGTGCCAGCAGCTCGTCGATAGCGAGCTCTGGAAACACCATATATTTT.

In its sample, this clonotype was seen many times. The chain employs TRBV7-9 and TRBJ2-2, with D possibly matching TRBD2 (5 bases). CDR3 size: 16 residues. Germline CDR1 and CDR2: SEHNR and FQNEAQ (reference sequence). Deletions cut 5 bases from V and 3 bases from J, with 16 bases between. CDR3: CASSPRAARDTGELFF. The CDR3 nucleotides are TGTGCCAGCAGCCCCCGGGCAGCGAGGGACACCGGGGAGCTGTTTTTT. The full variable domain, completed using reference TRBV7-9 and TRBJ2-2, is DTGVSQNPRHKITKRGQNVTFRCDPISEHNRLYWYRQTLGQGPEFLTYFQNEAQLEKSRLLSDRFSAERPKGSFSTLEIQRTEQGDSAMYLCASSPRAARDTGELFFGEGSRLTVL.

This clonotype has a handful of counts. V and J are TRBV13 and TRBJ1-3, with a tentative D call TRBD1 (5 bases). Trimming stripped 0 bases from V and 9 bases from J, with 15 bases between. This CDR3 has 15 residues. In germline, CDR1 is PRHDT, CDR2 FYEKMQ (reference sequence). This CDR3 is CASSLGGTIRRTIYF. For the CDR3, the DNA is TGTGCCAGCAGCTTAGGGGGGACCATCCGGCGCACCATATATTTT.

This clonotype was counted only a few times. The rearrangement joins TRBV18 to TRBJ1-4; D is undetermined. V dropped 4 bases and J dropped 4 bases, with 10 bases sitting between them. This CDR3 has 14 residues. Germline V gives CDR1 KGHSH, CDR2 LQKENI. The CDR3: CASSLLRFNEKLFF. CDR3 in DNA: TGTGCCAGCTCACTCCTGAGGTTTAATGAAAAACTGTTTTTT.

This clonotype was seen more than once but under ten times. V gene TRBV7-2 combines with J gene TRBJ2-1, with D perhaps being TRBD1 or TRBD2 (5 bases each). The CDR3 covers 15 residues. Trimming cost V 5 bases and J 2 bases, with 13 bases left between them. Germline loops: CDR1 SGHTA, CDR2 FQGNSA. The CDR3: CASSPGIATYNEQFF. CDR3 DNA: TGTGCCAGCAGCCCAGGGATAGCGACCTACAATGAGCAGTTCTTC. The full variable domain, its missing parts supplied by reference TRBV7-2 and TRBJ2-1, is GAGVSQSPSNKVTEKGKDVELRCDPISGHTALYWYRQSLGQGLEFLIYFQGNSAPDKSGLPSDRFSAERTGGSVSTLTIQRTQQEDSAVYLCASSPGIATYNEQFFGPGTRLTVL.

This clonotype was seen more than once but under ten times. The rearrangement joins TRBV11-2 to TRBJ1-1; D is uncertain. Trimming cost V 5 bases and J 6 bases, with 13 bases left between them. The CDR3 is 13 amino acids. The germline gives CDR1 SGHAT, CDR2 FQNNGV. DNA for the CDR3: TGTGCCAGCAGCCCAGGCCTCGGGGCTGAAGCTTTCTTT. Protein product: CASSPGLGAEAFF.

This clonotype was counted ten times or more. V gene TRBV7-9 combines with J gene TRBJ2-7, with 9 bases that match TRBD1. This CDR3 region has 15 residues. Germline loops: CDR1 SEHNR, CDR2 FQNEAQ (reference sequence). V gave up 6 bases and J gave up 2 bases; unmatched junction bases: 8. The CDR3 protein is CASRNGQGSPYEQYF. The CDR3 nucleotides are TGTGCCAGCAGAAACGGACAGGGGAGTCCCTACGAGCAGTACTTC.

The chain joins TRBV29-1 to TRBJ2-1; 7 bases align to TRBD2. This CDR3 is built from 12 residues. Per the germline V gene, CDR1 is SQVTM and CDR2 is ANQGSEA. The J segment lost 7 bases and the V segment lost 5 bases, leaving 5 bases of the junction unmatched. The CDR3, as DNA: TGCAGCGTTCTGCCCGGGGGGAATGAGCAGTTCTTC. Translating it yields CSVLPGGNEQFF.

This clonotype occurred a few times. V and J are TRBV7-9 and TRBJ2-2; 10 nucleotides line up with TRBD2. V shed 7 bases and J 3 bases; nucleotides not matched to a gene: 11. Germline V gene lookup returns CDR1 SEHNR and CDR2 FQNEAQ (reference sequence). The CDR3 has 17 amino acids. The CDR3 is CASNNPLAGVDTGELFF. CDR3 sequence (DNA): TGTGCCAGCAACAATCCCCTAGCGGGGGTTGACACCGGGGAGCTGTTTTTT.

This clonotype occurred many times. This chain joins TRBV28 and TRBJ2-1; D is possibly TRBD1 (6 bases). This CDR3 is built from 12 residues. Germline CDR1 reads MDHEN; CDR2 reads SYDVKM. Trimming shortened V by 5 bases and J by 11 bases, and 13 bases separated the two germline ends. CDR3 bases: TGTGCCAGCAGTCAGCAGGGGCGCCAGCAGTTCTTC. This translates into CASSQQGRQQFF.

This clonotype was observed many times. CDR3 DNA sequence: TGTGCCAGCAGCGGAGACCCACAAGAGACCCAGTACTTC. It specifies CASSGDPQETQYF. The J gene is TRBJ2-5, the V gene TRBV11-2; D ambiguous. CDR3 size: 13 residues. Per germline, CDR1 SGHAT and CDR2 FQNNGV. V was trimmed by 5 bases and J by 2 bases, leaving 9 bases between them.